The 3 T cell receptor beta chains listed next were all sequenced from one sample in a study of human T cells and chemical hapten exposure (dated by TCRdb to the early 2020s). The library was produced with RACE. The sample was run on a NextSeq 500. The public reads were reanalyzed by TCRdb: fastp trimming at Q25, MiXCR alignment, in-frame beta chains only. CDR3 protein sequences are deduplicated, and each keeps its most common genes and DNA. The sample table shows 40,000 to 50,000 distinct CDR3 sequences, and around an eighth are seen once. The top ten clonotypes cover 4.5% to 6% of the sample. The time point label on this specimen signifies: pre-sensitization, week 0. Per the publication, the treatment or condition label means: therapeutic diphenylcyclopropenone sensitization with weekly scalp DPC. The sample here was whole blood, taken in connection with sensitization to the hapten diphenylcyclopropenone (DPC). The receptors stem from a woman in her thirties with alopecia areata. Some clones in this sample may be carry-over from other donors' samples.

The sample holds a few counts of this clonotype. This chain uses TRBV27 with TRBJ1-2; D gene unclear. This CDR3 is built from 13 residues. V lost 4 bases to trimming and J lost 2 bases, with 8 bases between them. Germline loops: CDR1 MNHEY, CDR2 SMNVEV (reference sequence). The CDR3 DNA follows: TGTGCCAGCAGTTGGGGTTTCAACTATGGCTACACCTTC. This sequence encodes CASSWGFNYGYTF.

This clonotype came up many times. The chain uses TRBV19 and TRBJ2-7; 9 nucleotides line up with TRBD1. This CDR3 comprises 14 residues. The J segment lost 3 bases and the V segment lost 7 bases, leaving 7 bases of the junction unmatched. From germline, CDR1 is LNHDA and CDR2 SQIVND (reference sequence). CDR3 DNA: TGTGCCAGTAACCTTGGACAGGGGAACTACGAGCAGTACTTC. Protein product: CASNLGQGNYEQYF. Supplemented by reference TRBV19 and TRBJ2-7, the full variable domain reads DGGITQSPKYLFRKEGQNVTLSCEQNLNHDAMYWYRQDPGQGLRLIYYSQIVNDFQKGDIAEGYSVSREKKESFPLTVTSAQKNPTAFYLCASNLGQGNYEQYFGPGTRLTVT.

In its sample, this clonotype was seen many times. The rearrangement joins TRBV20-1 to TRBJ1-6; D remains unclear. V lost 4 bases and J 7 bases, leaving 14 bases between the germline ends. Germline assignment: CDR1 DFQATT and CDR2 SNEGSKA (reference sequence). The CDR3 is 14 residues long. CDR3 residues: CSATQALLNSPLHF. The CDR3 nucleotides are TGCAGTGCTACGCAGGCGCTACTAAATTCACCCCTCCACTTT.